This T cell receptor (beta chain) was obtained from a study of blood T cell repertoires in COVID-19. For the study at large: From T cells, B-cell-depleted T cells, or PBMCs came the material, which was cDNA or gDNA.

The V end lost 3 bases, the J end lost 2 bases, and 8 bases lay between the germline ends. The CDR3 is made up of 14 amino acids. The germline V gene encodes CDR1 MNHEY and CDR2 SMNVEV (reference sequence). In the study's own analysis: Scientists estimated how many nucleated cells there were by amplifying reference gene primers. Here immunoSEQ multiplex PCR was the method, and the copy in TCRdb shows in-frame clones only, minus some. V, J and clone size were drawn from that table, and D and trimming were deduced from the DNA. The sample includes more than 350,000 clones, roughly nine tenths seen only once; the top ten take 0.9% to 1.1%. Clinical history as reported by participants underpinned cohort assignment. Symptom resolution, clearance, or two negative PCRs marked donors in Cohort 3 as recovered.

Sequencing was carried out using PBMCs or T cells enriched from blood (not recorded which). The clonotype comes from a young man who had recovered from COVID-19. V and J are TRBV27 and TRBJ1-5; no reliable D call. CDR3 nucleotide sequence: TGTGCCAGCAGTTTCATGGCAGGCAATCAGCCCCAGCATTTT. This sequence encodes CASSFMAGNQPQHF.